This T cell receptor beta chain was sequenced for a study of blood T cell repertoires in COVID-19. Across the whole study: Material from acute and convalescent COVID-19 was sourced from the United States, Italy and Spain.

Authors' processing steps: Amplification from reference gene primers served as the basis for estimated nucleated cell counts. Some clones are missing from TCRdb's copy, which holds only in-frame ones; the method was immunoSEQ multiplex PCR. The DNA gave D and trimming, while V, J and clone size come from that table. The sample has tens of thousands of clones, over 80% seen once. Germline V lookup: CDR1 LGHNA, CDR2 YNFKEQ. The CDR3 is 15 residues long. Trimming took 2 bases from V and 5 from J; bases not matched to a gene: 3. The sequence was obtained from a man between 70 and 80 years old with acute or convalescent COVID-19. The sample consisted of peripheral blood. The chain carries TRBV4-2 and TRBJ2-1; the match to TRBD2 covers 10 bases. CDR3 nucleotide sequence: TGTGCCAGCAGCCAATCCGGGACTAGCGACAATGAGCAGTTCTTC. Translation: CASSQSGTSDNEQFF.